What follows is one TCR beta chain and its context. Its antigen remains unknown. A much larger clone is a single base away; this may be a read error. This entry is derived from a study of molecular identifiers for immune sequencing clone quantification. General study results and limits: Clonotypes topping 20 RNA copies carried over 98% of effector molecules but under 1% of naive ones.

Making the bulk TCR libraries relied on previously described methods and listed TCR primers. TCRdb redid the calling of the PCR reads with MiXCR, one entry per CDR3 protein. The sample yields about 630,000 distinct CDR3 sequences, less than 30% seen once. Per germline, CDR1 SEHNR and CDR2 FQNEAQ (reference sequence). Between the trimmed V and J ends, which lost 6 bases and 4 bases, there was a span of 12 bases. CDR3 length: 13 amino acids. The clonotype comes from a human donor in good health. Some libraries in this study had Jurkat cell RNA spiked in. The V call is TRBV7-9, the J call TRBJ2-5; possibly TRBD1 for D (5 bases). Sequencing used naive CD8+ T cells from blood, with Jurkat cell RNA spiked in. The subset here: FACS-sorted CD8+CD4-CCR7+CD45RA+ naive T cells. The CDR3 DNA reads TGTGCCAGCAGGGGGCCGTTTATAGAGACCCAGTACTTC. Residues: CASRGPFIETQYF. Together with reference TRBV7-9 and TRBJ2-5, the CDR3 gives the full variable domain: DTGVSQNPRHKITKRGQNVTFRCDPISEHNRLYWYRQTLGQGPEFLTYFQNEAQLEKSRLLSDRFSAERPKGSFSTLEIQRTEQGDSAMYLCASRGPFIETQYFGPGTRLLVL.